These T cell receptor beta chains were read from a single sample in a study of CD8+ T cells in alopecia areata. The method was immunoSEQ multiplex PCR; TCRdb's version includes in-frame clones alone and lacks a portion of them. Of approximately 200,000 clones in the sample, around 60% were seen once. Material: CD4+ T cells sorted from blood, obtained at week 4, from a patient treated with tofacitinib. These receptors were obtained from a human donor with alopecia areata. Each CDR3 is given with its conserved first and last residue. D genes are given only for firm matches. A clone size is listed for some rows: how often the clone was seen (once, few, many), or a class if it is expanded.

abundance	v_gene	d_gene	j_gene	len	CDR3nt	CDR3aa
once	TRBV27	NA	TRBJ1-1	13	TGTGCCAGCAGTAAAGGCGGAGACACTGAAGCTTTCTTT	CASSKGGDTEAFF
NA	TRBV30	NA	TRBJ2-5	14	TGTGCCTGGAGAGTGACCGGGGGGCGAGAGACCCAGTACTTC	CAWRVTGGRETQYF
NA	TRBV30	NA	TRBJ2-1	14	TGTGCCTGGAGTTTAGCGGTCTCCTACAATGAGCAGTTCTTC	CAWSLAVSYNEQFF
NA	TRBV29-1	NA	TRBJ1-2	12	TGCAGCGTCGCTGAGGGCCGCTATGGCTACACCTTC	CSVAEGRYGYTF
NA	TRBV2	NA	TRBJ2-2	15	TGTGCCAGCAGTGGGGCAGGCAGGAACACCGGGGAGCTGTTTTTT	CASSGAGRNTGELFF
NA	TRBV25-1	TRBD2	TRBJ2-1	18	TGCGCCAGCAGACGGTTCAAGGGGCTAGCGGTCGGGCCGCGGGAGCAGTTCTTC	CASRRFKGLAVGPREQFF
NA	TRBV29-1	TRBD2	TRBJ2-1	14	TGCAGCGTTCTAGCGGGAGGGCCACACAATGAGCAGTTCTTC	CSVLAGGPHNEQFF
NA	TRBV4-1	NA	TRBJ1-1	15	TGCGCCAGCAGCCAAGGTAGCTTAAACTCCCCTGAAGCTTTCTTT	CASSQGSLNSPEAFF
NA	TRBV5-6	TRBD1	TRBJ2-1	14	TGTGCCAGCAGCTTCGGGACAGGGGGCAATGAGCAGTTCTTC	CASSFGTGGNEQFF
NA	TRBV27	NA	TRBJ2-1	13	TGTGCCAGCAGTTTGTTTAGTCGGCTTGAGCAGTTCTTC	CASSLFSRLEQFF
NA	TRBV9	NA	TRBJ2-2	13	TGTGCCAGCAGCGTAGAGGACACCGGGGAGCTGTTTTTT	CASSVEDTGELFF
once	TRBV5-1	NA	TRBJ2-5	14	TGCGCCAGCAGCTTGGACAAATTGTGGGAGACCCAGTACTTC	CASSLDKLWETQYF
few	TRBV5-4	NA	TRBJ1-3	13	TGTGCCAGCAGCTTGGGACTCAAAAACACCATATATTTT	CASSLGLKNTIYF
NA	TRBV28	TRBD1	TRBJ1-4	12	TGTGCCAGCGGGGACAGGAATGAAAAACTGTTTTTT	CASGDRNEKLFF
NA	TRBV30	NA	TRBJ2-3	12	TGTGCCTGGAGAGGATTCACAGATACGCAGTATTTT	CAWRGFTDTQYF
NA	TRBV9	NA	TRBJ2-1	12	TGTGCCAGCAGCGTCGTCGGGGCTGAGCAGTTCTTC	CASSVVGAEQFF
NA	TRBV4-2	TRBD2	TRBJ2-3	19	TGTGCCAGCAGCTTCGAGCGGGCTAGCGGGAGGATGAGGACAGATACGCAGTATTTT	CASSFERASGRMRTDTQYF
NA	TRBV7-9	NA	TRBJ1-4	11	TGTGCCAGCAGCTTTAATGAAAAACTGTTTTTT	CASSFNEKLFF